A selection of T cell receptor beta chains follows, all from one sample in a study of shared clonotypes between healthy human individuals. Some clones are missing from TCRdb's copy, which holds only in-frame ones; the method was immunoSEQ multiplex PCR. The sample has some 1 million clones, approximately 70% seen once. Sequencing was carried out using memory CD4+ T cells sorted from blood. Source of these receptors: a young man in good health. Both conserved end residues are trimmed from each CDR3. D genes are given only for firm matches.

V: TRBV15
D: TRBD1
J: TRBJ2-7
CDR3: ATSRGGQGYEQY

V: TRBV6-5
D: -
J: TRBJ1-2
CDR3: ASSEVWGANGYT

V: TRBV10-3
D: -
J: TRBJ1-2
CDR3: AISEDNRVYGYT

V: TRBV5-1
D: -
J: TRBJ2-5
CDR3: ASSLEGTSGTQY

V: TRBV4-3
D: -
J: -
CDR3: ASSQESPGPYEQY

V: TRBV6-4
D: TRBD2
J: TRBJ2-1
CDR3: ASSESSGSYNEQF

V: TRBV11-2
D: TRBD1
J: TRBJ1-1
CDR3: ASSLGTGTTEAF

V: TRBV9
D: TRBD1
J: TRBJ1-1
CDR3: ASSVGQGVNTEAF

V: TRBV10-3
D: -
J: TRBJ1-2
CDR3: AISDVNYGYT

V: TRBV11-3
D: -
J: TRBJ2-2
CDR3: ASSLLMNTGELF

V: TRBV5-1
D: -
J: TRBJ1-3
CDR3: ASSEGGNTIY

V: TRBV6-6
D: -
J: TRBJ1-1
CDR3: ASEIQERGTEAF

V: TRBV6-6
D: -
J: TRBJ2-4
CDR3: ASRPIPLGIQY

V: TRBV27
D: TRBD1
J: TRBJ1-6
CDR3: ASSLVGQGVSSPLH

V: TRBV5-1
D: -
J: TRBJ1-1
CDR3: ASSLDAVDTEAF

V: TRBV6-1
D: TRBD1
J: TRBJ2-7
CDR3: ASRAGTGGAYEQY

V: TRBV11-3
D: -
J: TRBJ2-1
CDR3: ASSLASTGNNEQF

V: TRBV7-2
D: -
J: TRBJ2-5
CDR3: ASQGPGETQY

V: TRBV6-6
D: -
J: TRBJ2-4
CDR3: ASTDQGGSKNIQY

V: TRBV5-4
D: -
J: TRBJ2-5
CDR3: ASSLGGAAGQETQY

V: TRBV11-2
D: -
J: TRBJ1-1
CDR3: ASSLPVNTEAF

V: TRBV9
D: -
J: TRBJ2-2
CDR3: ASSVGITGELF

V: TRBV7-2
D: TRBD2
J: TRBJ2-7
CDR3: ASSLVGGRANEQY

V: TRBV15
D: -
J: TRBJ2-5
CDR3: ATSRVGNSQETQY

V: TRBV30
D: -
J: TRBJ1-2
CDR3: AWSVSYGYT

V: TRBV30
D: -
J: TRBJ2-7
CDR3: AWSAGAEQY

V: TRBV2
D: -
J: TRBJ2-5
CDR3: ASKPPGRQTQY

V: TRBV7-8
D: TRBD2
J: TRBJ2-1
CDR3: ASSTTGTSIDEQF

V: TRBV7-9
D: -
J: TRBJ2-7
CDR3: ASSFSASAGAYEQY

V: TRBV19
D: -
J: TRBJ1-5
CDR3: ASSISAGGNQPQH

V: TRBV28
D: TRBD1
J: TRBJ1-5
CDR3: ASSPTGVGGQPQH

V: TRBV19
D: TRBD1
J: TRBJ1-6
CDR3: ASRGVTGADSPLH

V: TRBV7-8
D: TRBD1
J: TRBJ1-1
CDR3: ASSLVPPTGGHVNTEAF

V: TRBV6-5
D: -
J: TRBJ1-1
CDR3: ASSYEGTTEAF

V: TRBV2
D: TRBD1
J: TRBJ1-2
CDR3: ASHPDREGYT

V: TRBV10-3
D: -
J: TRBJ2-1
CDR3: AISEEPYNEQF

V: TRBV18
D: TRBD2
J: TRBJ2-3
CDR3: ASSQTGTSGRATDTQY

V: TRBV5-8
D: -
J: TRBJ1-4
CDR3: ASSLGQTKNEKLF

V: TRBV7-2
D: -
J: TRBJ2-5
CDR3: ASSRAGETQY

V: TRBV10-3
D: TRBD1
J: TRBJ2-1
CDR3: AITRDSSYNEQF

V: TRBV5-1
D: -
J: TRBJ2-6
CDR3: ASSLAPGTGANVLT

V: TRBV4-2
D: TRBD1
J: TRBJ1-5
CDR3: ASSLPGQFGQPQH

V: TRBV6-5
D: TRBD1
J: TRBJ1-2
CDR3: ASSYVGQGSYGYT

V: TRBV4-1
D: -
J: TRBJ1-4
CDR3: ASSQEGRRGGEKLF

V: TRBV5-1
D: -
J: TRBJ2-5
CDR3: ASSLGGSLIRETQY

V: TRBV7-2
D: -
J: TRBJ2-2
CDR3: ASSLGSGTQTGELF

V: TRBV30
D: -
J: TRBJ1-2
CDR3: AWSEGEVYT

V: TRBV6-4
D: TRBD2
J: TRBJ2-3
CDR3: ASSRLAGSHTDTQY

V: TRBV7-2
D: -
J: TRBJ2-5
CDR3: ASSTTSPKTQY

V: TRBV7-9
D: -
J: TRBJ2-7
CDR3: ASSLSGLEQY